Listed here are 29 T cell receptor beta chains from one sample, sequenced in a study of graft-versus-host responses after intestinal transplantation. No cognate antigen is known for these TCRs. Sequencing used immunoSEQ multiplex PCR; TCRdb keeps in-frame clones, though not all of them. Among approximately 33,000 clones listed, roughly 80% were seen once. The material sequenced was unstimulated CD8+ T cells sorted from spleen or lymph node cells, taken before intestinal transplant. The source of these receptors is a human donor who received an intestinal transplant.

The rearrangement links TRBV4-1 to TRBJ2-7; no clear D. Germline CDR1 reads MGHRA; CDR2 reads YSYEKL. V was pared by 0 bases and J by 1 base, with 16 bases between. The CDR3 spans 17 residues. The CDR3 loop is CASSQEPSGPQSYEQYF. The CDR3 nucleotides read TGCGCCAGCAGCCAAGAGCCAAGTGGGCCCCAATCCTACGAGCAGTACTTC.

The genes are TRBV28 and TRBJ2-7; the match to TRBD1 covers 10 bases. Germline loops: CDR1 MDHEN, CDR2 SYDVKM. This CDR3 spans 15 amino acids. V lost 6 bases to trimming and J lost 4 bases; unmatched junction nucleotides: 9. The CDR3 region has the DNA TGTGCCAGCAGCCTCGGACAGGGGGTAATATACGAGCAGTACTTC. Protein sequence: CASSLGQGVIYEQYF.

Sample share makes this clone medium-sized. The V gene is TRBV2, the J gene TRBJ2-7, with 8 bases lining up with TRBD2. CDR3 size: 16 residues. Germline loops: CDR1 SNHLY, CDR2 FYNNEI. J gave up 3 bases and V 0 bases, and 7 bases lay outside the gene matches. CDR3: CASSEARGGTVYEQYF. The CDR3 bases are TGTGCCAGCAGTGAAGCGCGCGGGGGGACGGTCTACGAGCAGTACTTC.

This chain links TRBV5-1 with TRBJ1-1, with D unresolved. This CDR3 is built from 15 residues. Germline-derived CDR1 and CDR2 are SGHRS and YFSETQ. With 0 bases removed from V and 1 base from J, the gap between germline ends came to 10 bases. Here the CDR3 reads CASSLGEGENTEAFF. CDR3 bases: TGCGCCAGCAGCTTGGGAGAGGGTGAGAACACTGAAGCTTTCTTT.

The chain links TRBV27 to TRBJ2-7; D might be TRBD1 (6 bases). CDR3 size: 13 residues. Germline CDR1 is MNHEY and CDR2 is SMNVEV (reference sequence). Trimming pared 3 bases from V and 7 bases from J, leaving 13 bases between. CDR3 sequence reads: CASSFRGVEEQYF. The DNA of the CDR3 is TGTGCCAGCAGTTTCAGGGGAGTAGAAGAGCAGTACTTC.

V usage is TRBV5-1 and J usage is TRBJ2-5; 7 bases are shared with TRBD2. V lost 5 bases, J lost 0 bases, and 4 bases stayed unmatched. The V gene's germline CDR1 is SGHRS and CDR2 YFSETQ. The length of the CDR3 is 14 residues. The CDR3 DNA sequence: TGCGCCAGCAGGGCAGCGGGACACCAAGAGACCCAGTACTTC. Translated, it gives CASRAAGHQETQYF.

The CDR3 spells CASSEPGQGFTDTQYF. The CDR3 DNA sequence: TGTGCCAGCAGTGAACCGGGACAGGGATTCACAGATACGCAGTATTTT. The rearrangement links TRBV28 to TRBJ2-3, with 9 nucleotides matching TRBD1. Looked up from germline, CDR1 is MDHEN and CDR2 is SYDVKM. V shed 5 bases, J shed 2 bases, and the junction held 8 bases outside the gene matches. This CDR3 contains 16 residues. Looking up the rest from reference TRBV28 and TRBJ2-3 gives the full variable domain: DVKVTQSSRYLVKRTGEKVFLECVQDMDHENMFWYRQDPGLGLRLIYFSYDVKMKEKGDIPEGYSVSREKKERFSLILESASTNQTSMYLCASSEPGQGFTDTQYFGPGTRLTVL.

In this sample, this clone turned up once. The gene calls are TRBV27 and TRBJ2-3; 9 bases align to TRBD2. Germline CDR1 MNHEY, CDR2 SMNVEV (reference sequence). J was trimmed by 3 bases and V by 5 bases; bases with no gene match: 9. This CDR3 has 16 amino acids. DNA of the CDR3: TGTGCCAGCAGTCCTTTAGGACTAGCGCAAACAGATACGCAGTATTTT. It is translated as CASSPLGLAQTDTQYF.

Points on this clone: The sample carries other DNA sequences with the same CDR3. The chain couples TRBV4-1 to TRBJ2-3; 7 bases fit TRBD1. Trimming removed 6 bases from V and 2 bases from J; junction bases left unmatched: 8. Germline V gene lookup returns CDR1 MGHRA and CDR2 YSYEKL. The CDR3 runs 15 residues. CDR3: CASSRAGGSTDTQYF. CDR3 nucleotide sequence: TGCGCCAGCAGTAGGGCAGGGGGATCCACAGATACGCAGTATTTT.

The V gene is TRBV28, the J gene TRBJ2-1, with TRBD2 identical over 11 bases. The CDR3 runs to 15 residues. Looked up from germline, CDR1 is MDHEN and CDR2 is SYDVKM. The ends lost 5 bases at V and 7 bases at J; junction bases unmatched: 7. CDR3 amino acids: CASSDVAGGPNEQFF. In nucleotides, the CDR3 is TGTGCCAGCAGTGACGTAGCGGGGGGGCCTAATGAGCAGTTCTTC.

The chain recombines TRBV4-1 with TRBJ2-1; 11 nucleotides agree with TRBD2. V lost 4 bases, J lost 4 bases, and 3 bases stayed unmatched. Germline CDR1 and CDR2: MGHRA and YSYEKL. The CDR3 totals 15 residues. Here the CDR3 reads CASSPGLAVYNEQFF. CDR3 bases: TGCGCCAGCAGCCCGGGACTAGCGGTGTACAATGAGCAGTTCTTC.

J is TRBJ2-1 and V is TRBV6-1; D is unresolved. The CDR3 is 13 amino acids. The V end lost 7 bases, the J end lost 5 bases, and 12 bases lay between the germline ends. Germline CDR1 and CDR2: MNHNS and SASEGT. CDR3 bases: TGTGCCAGCATTTTGTCAGAACACAATGAGCAGTTCTTC. Residues: CASILSEHNEQFF.

The rearrangement joins TRBV4-1 to TRBJ1-5, with D perhaps matching TRBD1 (5 bases). The germline CDR1 and CDR2 sequences are MGHRA and YSYEKL. There are 15 residues in the CDR3. V was cut by 1 base and J by 9 bases, with 16 bases left in between. The CDR3 spells CASSQVSGLPWPQHF. DNA for the CDR3: TGCGCCAGCAGCCAAGTTTCAGGGCTCCCTTGGCCCCAGCATTTT.

The V call is TRBV25-1, the J call TRBJ2-3; TRBD2 agrees at 7 bases. The germline CDR1 and CDR2 sequences are MGHDK and SYGVNS. The trim removed 3 bases at V and 7 bases at J, leaving 7 bases unmatched. The CDR3 extends over 14 amino acids. CDR3 sequence: CASSDPGDYNTQYF. DNA for the CDR3: TGTGCCAGCAGTGACCCGGGGGACTACAATACGCAGTATTTT.

V is TRBV4-1 and J is TRBJ2-3, with 10 bases lining up with TRBD2. Losses at the gene ends were 4 bases for V and 0 bases for J; bases not matched to a gene: 10. Germline loops: CDR1 MGHRA, CDR2 YSYEKL. The CDR3 has 18 residues. CDR3 residues: CASSRWTSGETSTDTQYF. The CDR3 DNA reads as TGCGCCAGCAGCCGTTGGACTAGCGGAGAAACTAGCACAGATACGCAGTATTTT.

The rearrangement uses TRBV2 and TRBJ2-7; tentative D call: TRBD2 (6 bases). The CDR3 length is 14 residues. V lost 7 bases to trimming and J lost 2 bases, with 15 bases between them. Looked up from germline, CDR1 is SNHLY and CDR2 is FYNNEI. CDR3 sequence reads: CASTGEVVPYEQYF. CDR3 nucleotides: TGTGCCAGCACCGGGGAGGTAGTACCCTACGAGCAGTACTTC.

This clone was observed once. This chain uses TRBV4-1 with TRBJ2-2; 11 bases agree with TRBD2. Germline V gene lookup returns CDR1 MGHRA and CDR2 YSYEKL. There are 16 residues in the CDR3. J gave up 5 bases and V 0 bases, and 2 bases lay outside the gene matches. CDR3 coding DNA: TGCGCCAGCAGCCAAGATAGCGGGGGGGCAACCGGGGAGCTGTTTTTT. Amino acid sequence: CASSQDSGGATGELFF.

This sequence joins TRBV6-1 and TRBJ2-4; D unresolved. Trimming cost V 5 bases and J 5 bases, with 10 bases left between them. Germline CDR1 and CDR2: MNHNS and SASEGT. This CDR3 comprises 13 residues. The CDR3 nucleotides are TGTGCCAGCAGTATCTACGGAGAAAACATTCAGTACTTC. Translation: CASSIYGENIQYF.

The chain combines TRBV6-5 with TRBJ2-1; 8 nucleotides match TRBD2. The germline CDR1 and CDR2 sequences are MNHEY and SVGAGI. This CDR3 spans 14 amino acids. Trimming removed 2 bases from V and 7 bases from J; junction bases left unmatched: 4. CDR3 residues: CASSYGLAGNEQFF. For the CDR3, the DNA is TGTGCCAGCAGTTACGGACTAGCTGGTAATGAGCAGTTCTTC.

Points on this clone: A junction end diverges from the germline sequence, so it may reflect a read error. The CDR3 here is CASSEPGLLASPYNEHCIF. DNA for the CDR3: TGTGCCAGCAGTGAACCGGGCCTACTAGCTTCTCCTTACAATGAGCATTGTATCTTC. The genes are TRBV6-1 and TRBJ2-1; tentative D call: TRBD2 (6 bases). The germline V gene encodes CDR1 MNHNS and CDR2 SASEGT. The CDR3 is made up of 19 amino acids.

The chain carries TRBV13 and TRBJ2-1; D not resolved. The V end lost 3 bases, the J end lost 0 bases, and 12 bases lay between the germline ends. The germline V gene has CDR1 PRHDT and CDR2 FYEKMQ (reference sequence). The CDR3 loop spans 16 amino acids. The CDR3 is CASSFQRSSSYNEQFF. The CDR3 nucleotides are TGTGCCAGCAGCTTCCAAAGATCCAGCTCCTACAATGAGCAGTTCTTC.

This sequence joins TRBV7-9 and TRBJ2-5; perhaps TRBD1 as D (6 bases). Germline assignment: CDR1 SEHNR and CDR2 FQNEAQ (reference sequence). The CDR3 contains 15 residues. V was shortened by 5 bases and J by 1 base, with 14 bases between the two germline ends. CDR3 amino acids: CASSDRQATQETQYF. CDR3 bases: TGTGCCAGCAGCGACCGACAGGCTACCCAAGAGACCCAGTACTTC. Drawing the rest from reference TRBV7-9 and TRBJ2-5, the complete variable domain is DTGVSQNPRHKITKRGQNVTFRCDPISEHNRLYWYRQTLGQGPEFLTYFQNEAQLEKSRLLSDRFSAERPKGSFSTLEIQRTEQGDSAMYLCASSDRQATQETQYFGPGTRLLVL.

The chain combines TRBV28 with TRBJ1-4, with D hard to call. The ends were cut back, 2 bases at V and 11 bases at J, with 12 bases in the middle. Germline CDR1 reads MDHEN; CDR2 reads SYDVKM. The CDR3 extends over 13 amino acids. CDR3 nucleotide sequence: TGTGCCAGCAGTTTACGGTCCTCGGTTAAACTGTTTTTT. Protein sequence: CASSLRSSVKLFF.

V gene TRBV2 combines with J gene TRBJ2-7, with TRBD1 matching 8 bases. Germline V gives CDR1 SNHLY, CDR2 FYNNEI. Losses at the gene ends were 6 bases for V and 6 bases for J; bases not matched to a gene: 7. The CDR3 covers 13 residues. CDR3 DNA: TGTGCCAGCAGACCAAGGACAGGGCCCGAGCAGTACTTC. It yields the protein CASRPRTGPEQYF.

The CDR3 bases are TGTGCCAGCAGTTACTCGGGTAGCGGGTCCTACGAGCAGTACTTC. It yields the protein CASSYSGSGSYEQYF. This rearrangement joins TRBV6-6 to TRBJ2-7, with 7 bases matching TRBD2. Trimming took 0 bases from V and 1 from J; bases not matched to a gene: 3. The CDR3 spans 15 residues. Germline loops: CDR1 MNHNY, CDR2 SVGAGI (reference sequence).

V is TRBV4-1 and J is TRBJ2-7; the D gene is possibly TRBD2 (5 bases). This CDR3 contains 15 residues. Trimming pared 0 bases from V and 4 bases from J, leaving 13 bases between. The germline gives CDR1 MGHRA, CDR2 YSYEKL. In DNA, the CDR3 is TGCGCCAGCAGCCAAGAGAGGCAGCGACTATACGAGCAGTACTTC. It translates to CASSQERQRLYEQYF.

V and J are TRBV6-4 and TRBJ2-3; D unresolved. Germline CDR1 reads MRHNA; CDR2 reads SNTAGT. The CDR3 has 13 amino acids. Trimming took off 4 bases at V and 1 base at J, with 6 bases between the two ends. In DNA, the CDR3 is TGTGCCAGCAGTGTAACTGGCACAGATACGCAGTATTTT. Protein sequence: CASSVTGTDTQYF.

The CDR3 is CASSDPASAADTQYF. The CDR3 DNA reads as TGTGCCAGCAGTGACCCGGCTAGCGCCGCAGATACGCAGTATTTT. The chain employs TRBV2 and TRBJ2-3, with a possible D match to TRBD2 (6 bases). CDR1 is SNHLY, CDR2 FYNNEI, per germline. The CDR3 covers 15 residues. Trimming removed 3 bases at V and 4 bases at J, with 14 bases between.

The chain has TRBV15 and TRBJ2-3; TRBD1 matches 7 bases. From germline, CDR1 is LNHNV and CDR2 YYDKDF (reference sequence). V gave up 3 bases and J gave up 5 bases; unmatched junction bases: 17. The CDR3 consists of 18 residues. In nucleotides, the CDR3 is TGTGCCACCAGCAGGCTCTACGGGGAACCAGGGGGTGGAGATACGCAGTATTTT. It specifies CATSRLYGEPGGGDTQYF.